The rows below give T cell receptor beta chains drawn from one sample of a study of shared clonotypes between healthy human individuals. Generated by immunoSEQ multiplex PCR, the TCRdb table keeps only in-frame clones and is missing some. The table records approximately 320,000 clones, around 72% of them present only once. Source material: memory CD4+ T cells sorted from blood. Every receptor here comes from a man aged 25-40 years in good health. CDR3s include the opening cysteine and the closing phenylalanine or tryptophan. Each record gives: J gene, clone size, D gene, V gene, CDR3 DNA, CDR3 protein. D genes are given only for firm matches. Clone size is shown for a subset of rows, as once, few, many or a class of expanded clone.

TRBJ2-1,.,TRBD2,TRBV10-3,TGTGCCATCAAAGGGACAGCGGGAGGCCTGAGAACCTCCTACAATGAGCAGTTCTTC,CAIKGTAGGLRTSYNEQFF
TRBJ1-2,.,.,TRBV7-9,TGTGCCAGCAGCTTAGCGGGGGGGCGCTCTAACTATGGCTACACCTTC,CASSLAGGRSNYGYTF
TRBJ2-7,.,.,TRBV7-7,TGTGCCAGCAGCCCCAGGGGAGGCGAGCAGTACTTC,CASSPRGGEQYF
TRBJ2-1,.,TRBD2,TRBV6-6,TGTGCCAGCAGTCTAGCGGGAGGTGGCCATGAGCAGTTCTTC,CASSLAGGGHEQFF
TRBJ2-5,.,.,TRBV15,TGTGCCACCAGCAACGGACTTCAAGAGACCCAGTACTTC,CATSNGLQETQYF
TRBJ2-2,.,.,TRBV19,TGTGCCAGTAGTATGACAGTGTCAACCGGGGAGCTGTTTTTT,CASSMTVSTGELFF
TRBJ2-1,once,.,TRBV11-2,TGTGCCAGCAGCTTATCCGACGGGCCGATCAATGAGCAGTTCTTC,CASSLSDGPINEQFF
TRBJ1-2,.,.,TRBV7-8,TGTGCCAGCAGTTGGACAGAATATGGCTACACCTTC,CASSWTEYGYTF
TRBJ2-3,.,.,TRBV5-1,TGCGCCAGCAGCTTTCCCGACACAGATACGCAGTATTTT,CASSFPDTDTQYF
TRBJ1-2,.,TRBD1,TRBV28,TGTGCCAGCAGCTTCACTGGGAATAGGGGGCTGACACAATATGGCTACACCTTC,CASSFTGNRGLTQYGYTF
TRBJ2-5,.,.,TRBV6-5,TGTGCCAGCAGTTACCCCTCCCCTACAGGGAGAGAGACCCAGTACTTC,CASSYPSPTGRETQYF
TRBJ2-2,.,.,TRBV2,TGTGCCAGCCAAACGGGAGCGAACACCGGGGAGCTGTTTTTT,CASQTGANTGELFF
TRBJ1-2,.,.,TRBV5-8,TGTGCCAGCAGCTTGATCGGAAGCGACTATGGCTACACCTTC,CASSLIGSDYGYTF
TRBJ2-7,few,TRBD1,TRBV27,TGTGCCAGCGGGGACAGGAAAGGCGAGCAGTACTTC,CASGDRKGEQYF
TRBJ1-3,.,TRBD1,TRBV7-8,TGTGCCAGCAGCTCAGGGACAGTCTCTGGAAACACCATATATTTT,CASSSGTVSGNTIYF
TRBJ2-3,.,.,TRBV7-9,TGTGCCAGCAGCAAATTCGGGGACAGCACAGATACGCAGTATTTT,CASSKFGDSTDTQYF
TRBJ1-5,.,.,TRBV19,TGTGCCAGTAGTATATCGTCCGGAAACGGGGGCAATCAGCCCCAGCATTTT,CASSISSGNGGNQPQHF
TRBJ1-2,.,.,TRBV9,TGTGCCAGCAGCGTAGCTGGAGATGGCTACACCTTC,CASSVAGDGYTF
TRBJ1-5,.,.,TRBV2,TGTGCCAGCAGTGAAGGGGGACACGGGGTGCATCAGCCCCAGCATTTT,CASSEGGHGVHQPQHF
TRBJ2-1,.,TRBD2,TRBV7-6,TGTGCCAGCAGGCCCCCGGGACTAGCGGGCAATGAGCAGTTCTTC,CASRPPGLAGNEQFF
TRBJ1-1,.,.,TRBV7-9,TGTGCCAGCAGCACCCCCTCCCGGGAACCGAACACTGAAGCTTTCTTT,CASSTPSREPNTEAFF
TRBJ2-1,.,.,TRBV4-3,TGCGCCAGCAGCCAAGGGAGGCTTACCTACAATGAGCAGTTCTTC,CASSQGRLTYNEQFF
TRBJ1-3,few,.,TRBV5-4,TGTGCCAGCAGCTTGGGCGGGGGCATCGCGGAAAGAAACACCATATATTTT,CASSLGGGIAERNTIYF
TRBJ2-3,.,TRBD1,TRBV2,TGTGCCAGCAGTGAAGTCCGGGACAGGGTATATACAGATACGCAGTATTTT,CASSEVRDRVYTDTQYF
TRBJ2-5,.,TRBD2,TRBV5-1,TGCGCCAGCAGCAGGGGGACTAGCGGACAAGAGACCCAGTACTTC,CASSRGTSGQETQYF
TRBJ2-5,.,.,TRBV7-9,TGTGCCAGCAGCCCGAACGCAGGGGTGAGTGGCGAGACCCAGTACTTC,CASSPNAGVSGETQYF
TRBJ2-3,.,.,TRBV7-2,TGTGCCAGCAGCTTAAGAACCCCCTTGGATACGCAGTATTTT,CASSLRTPLDTQYF
TRBJ1-1,.,.,TRBV19,TGTGCCAGTAGGTGGACCCAAGTGGAGAACACTGAAGCTTTCTTT,CASRWTQVENTEAFF
TRBJ2-2,.,TRBD2,TRBV6-6,TGTGCCAGCAAGACTAGCTGGCGAGGGGAGCTGTTTTTT,CASKTSWRGELFF
TRBJ2-1,.,TRBD2,TRBV4-3,TGCGCCAGCAGCCAAGCGGAATTTGGAGCGGGAGGGGGGCGTAATGAGCAGTTCTTC,CASSQAEFGAGGGRNEQFF